One and the same sample provided the 7 T cell receptor beta chains below, sequenced in a study of tumor-infiltrating lymphocytes in primary liver carcinoma. Co-extracted RNA and DNA came from about 19-30 mg of unsorted bulk tissue. With around 490 ng total RNA as template and a constant-region primer, TCR beta cDNA was made. A slightly modified ARM-PCR protocol with three nested multiplex PCR rounds produced these TCR beta libraries. Rounds one and two of PCR, each of roughly 11 cycles, were primed with TRBV1-TRBV30 forward primers and a C-beta reverse primer. TCRdb reanalysed the multiplex PCR reads using MiXCR and keeps one entry per CDR3 protein. This table holds approximately 37,000 distinct CDR3 sequences, roughly 69% found once. The sequencing input was liver tumor tissue from sampling region 4. Subset of the sample: tumor region T4, right-lateral pole. The receptor set was obtained from a middle-aged man with primary liver carcinoma and hepatitis B virus infection.

About this clonotype: No conserved phenylalanine or tryptophan ends this CDR3, so it is likely a read error. The CDR3 region has the DNA TGTACCTGGAAAACGGTGGGGAACACCAGGGAGCTGTTTGTT. Translating it yields CTWKTVGNTRELFV. The rearrangement uses TRBV30 and TRBJ2-2; D is uncertain. CDR1 GTSNPN and CDR2 SVGIG come from the germline V gene (reference sequence). CDR3 length: 14 amino acids.

A note on this clonotype: One end of the junction does not line up with germline, which may come from a read error. The genes are TRBV29-1 and TRBJ2-5, with D possibly TRBD2 on 6 matching bases. In germline, CDR1 is SQVTM, CDR2 ANQGSEA. The CDR3 is 13 amino acids. The CDR3 protein is CSSSVEGQETQYF. Written as DNA, the CDR3 is TGCAGTTCATCAGTGGAGGGCCAAGAGACACAGTACTTC.

A remark on this clonotype: An end of the junction does not agree with germline; a read error may underlie this. The chain uses TRBV6-1 and TRBJ2-1; 10 positions agree with TRBD1. The CDR3 contains 13 residues. The germline V gene has CDR1 MNHNS and CDR2 SASEGT. The CDR3 DNA reads as TGTGTCAGTAGTGAAGGGACAGGGGATGAGCAGTTCTTT. Translated, it gives CVSSEGTGDEQFF.

A note on this clonotype: Relative to the germline gene, one junction end is altered; a read error may explain this. This chain joins TRBV5-1 and TRBJ1-4; no firm D call. CDR3 length: 15 amino acids. CDR1 is SGHRS, CDR2 YFSETQ, per germline. This CDR3 is CASSLDSRPNEKLFF. CDR3 bases: TGCGCCAGCAGTTTGGATAGCCGACCGAATGAAAAACTGTTTTTT.

V usage is TRBV9 and J usage is TRBJ2-1, with no clear D. The CDR3 has 16 residues. The V gene lost 0 bases and the J gene lost 0 bases, with 10 bases spanning the gap. Germline V gene data show CDR1 as SGDLS and CDR2 as YYNGEE. CDR3 residues: CASSVAGTLSYNEQFF. The DNA of the CDR3 is TGTGCCAGCAGCGTAGCGGGTACGCTCTCCTACAATGAGCAGTTCTTC.

As concerns this clonotype: Relative to the germline gene, one junction end is altered; a read error may explain this. V gene TRBV11-2 combines with J gene TRBJ2-6, with D possibly TRBD2 on 6 matching bases. Germline CDR1 SGHAT, CDR2 FQNNGV. The CDR3 loop spans 21 amino acids. The CDR3 reads CATSMGGERSISLSGANVLTF. The CDR3 bases are TGTGCCACCAGCATGGGGGGAGAGAGGAGCATTTCCCTCTCTGGGGCCAACGTCCTGACTTTC.

The chain employs TRBV12-3 or TRBV12-4 and TRBJ2-5, with TRBD1 matching over 10 bases. V was pared by 10 bases and J by 9 bases, with 11 bases of the junction left unmatched. The CDR3 has 13 residues. Here the CDR3 DNA reads TGTGCCAACAGCCGAAGCGGGACAGGGGCCCAGTACTTC. Protein product: CANSRSGTGAQYF.